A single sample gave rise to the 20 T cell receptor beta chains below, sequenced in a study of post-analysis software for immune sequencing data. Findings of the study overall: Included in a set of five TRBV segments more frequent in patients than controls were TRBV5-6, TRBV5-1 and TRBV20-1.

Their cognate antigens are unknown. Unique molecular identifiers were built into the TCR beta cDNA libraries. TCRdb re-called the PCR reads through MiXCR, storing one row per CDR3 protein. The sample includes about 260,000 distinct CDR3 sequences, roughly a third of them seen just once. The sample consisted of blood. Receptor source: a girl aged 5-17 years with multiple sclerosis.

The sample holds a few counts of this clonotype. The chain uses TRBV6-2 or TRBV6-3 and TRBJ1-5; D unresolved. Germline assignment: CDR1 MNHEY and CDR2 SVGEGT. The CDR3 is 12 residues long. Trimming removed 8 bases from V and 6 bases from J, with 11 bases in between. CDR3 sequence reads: CASGLTSQPQHF. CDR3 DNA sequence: TGTGCCAGCGGACTAACAAGTCAGCCCCAGCATTTT.

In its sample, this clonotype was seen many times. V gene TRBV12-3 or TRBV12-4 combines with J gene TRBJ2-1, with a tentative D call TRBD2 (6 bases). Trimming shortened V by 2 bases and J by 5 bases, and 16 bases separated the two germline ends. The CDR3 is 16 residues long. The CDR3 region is CASSLLLRGTNNEQFF. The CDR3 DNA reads TGTGCCAGCAGTTTACTCCTGCGGGGAACTAACAATGAGCAGTTCTTC.

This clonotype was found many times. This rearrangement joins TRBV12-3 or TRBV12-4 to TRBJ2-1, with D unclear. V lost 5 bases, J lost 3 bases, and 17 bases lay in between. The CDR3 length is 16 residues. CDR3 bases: TGTGCCAGCAGTGCCCCGACCTGGGGTGGCTACAATGAGCAGTTCTTC. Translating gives CASSAPTWGGYNEQFF.

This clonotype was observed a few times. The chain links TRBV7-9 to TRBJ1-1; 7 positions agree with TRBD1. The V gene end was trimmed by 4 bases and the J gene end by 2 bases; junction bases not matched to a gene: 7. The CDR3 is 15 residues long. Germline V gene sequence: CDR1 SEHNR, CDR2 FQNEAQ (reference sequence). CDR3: CASSSDRVFNTEAFF. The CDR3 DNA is TGTGCCAGCAGCTCCGACAGGGTGTTTAACACTGAAGCTTTCTTT.

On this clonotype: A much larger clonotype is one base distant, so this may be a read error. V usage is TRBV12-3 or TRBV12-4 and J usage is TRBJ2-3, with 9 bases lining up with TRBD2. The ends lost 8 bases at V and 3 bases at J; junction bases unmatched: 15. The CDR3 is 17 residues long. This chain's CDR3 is CASGAGRASGTTDTQYF. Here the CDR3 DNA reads TGTGCCAGCGGTGCGGGGCGGGCTAGCGGGACAACAGATACGCAGTATTTT.

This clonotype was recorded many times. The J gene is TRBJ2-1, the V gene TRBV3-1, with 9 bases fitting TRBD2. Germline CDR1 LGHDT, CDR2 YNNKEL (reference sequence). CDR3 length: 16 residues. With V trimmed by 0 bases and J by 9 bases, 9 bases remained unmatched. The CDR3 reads CASSQEFLAGFREQFF. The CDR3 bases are TGTGCCAGCAGCCAAGAGTTCCTAGCGGGGTTCCGTGAGCAGTTCTTC.

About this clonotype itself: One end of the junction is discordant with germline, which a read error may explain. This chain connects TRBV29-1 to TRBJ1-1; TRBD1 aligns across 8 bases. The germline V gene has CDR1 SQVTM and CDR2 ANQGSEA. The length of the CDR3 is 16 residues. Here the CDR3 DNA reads TGCAGCGTTGCACCCGGGACAGGCGCCATGAACACTGGAGCTTTCTTT. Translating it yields CSVAPGTGAMNTGAFF.

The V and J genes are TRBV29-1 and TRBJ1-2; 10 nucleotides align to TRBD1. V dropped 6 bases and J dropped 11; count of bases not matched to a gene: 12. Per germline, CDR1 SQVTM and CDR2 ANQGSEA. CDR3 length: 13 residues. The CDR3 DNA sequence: TGCAGCGTCCACCGGGACAGGGGACGTGGTTACACCTTC. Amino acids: CSVHRDRGRGYTF.

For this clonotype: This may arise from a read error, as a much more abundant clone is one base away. In DNA, the CDR3 is TGTGCCAGCAGTCAATCTAGCGGGGGGGCCTTTGTCTCGGAGGCCCAGTACTTC. Amino acids: CASSQSSGGAFVSEAQYF. J is TRBJ2-4 and V is TRBV6-1; TRBD2 aligns across 12 bases. The germline gives CDR1 MNHNS, CDR2 SASEGT. CDR3 size: 18 residues. The trim removed 5 bases at V and 13 bases at J, leaving 21 bases unmatched.

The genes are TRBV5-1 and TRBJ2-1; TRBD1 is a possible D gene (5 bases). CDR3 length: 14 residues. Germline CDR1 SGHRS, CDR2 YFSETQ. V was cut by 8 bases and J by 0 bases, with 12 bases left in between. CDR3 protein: CASCLGVSYNEQFF. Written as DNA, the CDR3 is TGCGCCAGTTGTCTAGGGGTCTCCTACAATGAGCAGTTCTTC.

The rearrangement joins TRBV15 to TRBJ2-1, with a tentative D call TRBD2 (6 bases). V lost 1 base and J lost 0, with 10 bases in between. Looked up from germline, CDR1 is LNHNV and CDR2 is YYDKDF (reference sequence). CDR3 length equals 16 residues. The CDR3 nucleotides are TGTGCCACCAGCAGAGCAGGGACTTTCTCCTACAATGAGCAGTTCTTC. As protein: CATSRAGTFSYNEQFF.

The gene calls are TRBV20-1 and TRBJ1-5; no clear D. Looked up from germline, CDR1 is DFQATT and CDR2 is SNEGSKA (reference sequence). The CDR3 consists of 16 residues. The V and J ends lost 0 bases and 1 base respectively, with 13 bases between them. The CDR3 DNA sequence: TGCAGTGCTAGAGATGGACGGACCGGAAGCAATCAGCCCCAGCATTTT. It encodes CSARDGRTGSNQPQHF.

The CDR3: CASSQWGGYNEQYF. The CDR3 DNA follows: TGTGCCAGCAGTCAGTGGGGCGGCTACAATGAGCAGTACTTC. The rearrangement uses TRBV12-3 or TRBV12-4 and TRBJ2-1; a weak D match, TRBD1 (5 bases). Near its end, the DNA agrees better with TRBJ2-7, so the J call may be wrong. This CDR3 has 14 amino acids.

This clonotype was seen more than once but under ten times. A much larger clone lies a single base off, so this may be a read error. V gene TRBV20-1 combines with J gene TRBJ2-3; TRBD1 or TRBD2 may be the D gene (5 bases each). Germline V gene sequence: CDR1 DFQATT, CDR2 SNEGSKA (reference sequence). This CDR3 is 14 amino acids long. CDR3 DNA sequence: TGCAGTGCTAGAGAGGCAGGGACCACAGGTACGCAGTATTTT. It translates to CSAREAGTTGTQYF.

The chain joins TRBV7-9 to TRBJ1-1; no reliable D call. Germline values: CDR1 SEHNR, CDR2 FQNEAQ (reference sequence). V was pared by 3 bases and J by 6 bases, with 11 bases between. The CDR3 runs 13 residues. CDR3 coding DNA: TGTGCCAGCAGCTTTGAGTTGGACGCTGAAGCTTTCTTT. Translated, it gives CASSFELDAEAFF.

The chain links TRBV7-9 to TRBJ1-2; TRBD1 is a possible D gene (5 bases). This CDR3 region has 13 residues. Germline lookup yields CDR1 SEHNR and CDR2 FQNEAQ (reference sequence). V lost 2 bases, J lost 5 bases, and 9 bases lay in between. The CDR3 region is CASSLPQGYGYTF. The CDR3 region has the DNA TGTGCCAGCAGCTTACCCCAGGGTTATGGCTACACCTTC.

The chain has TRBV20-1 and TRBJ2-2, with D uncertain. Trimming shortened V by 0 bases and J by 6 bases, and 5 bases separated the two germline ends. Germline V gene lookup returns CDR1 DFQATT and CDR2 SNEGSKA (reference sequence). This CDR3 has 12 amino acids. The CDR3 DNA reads TGCAGTGCTAGAGATGGGGCCGGGGAGCTGTTTTTT. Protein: CSARDGAGELFF.

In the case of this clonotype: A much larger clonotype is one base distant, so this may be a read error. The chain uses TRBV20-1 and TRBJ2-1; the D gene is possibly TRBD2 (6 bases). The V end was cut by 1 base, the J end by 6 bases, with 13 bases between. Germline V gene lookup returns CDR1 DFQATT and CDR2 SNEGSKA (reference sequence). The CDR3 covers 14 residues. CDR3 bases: TGCAGTGCTAGAGCAAGTAGGCGGGGCAATGAGCAGTTCTTC. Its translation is CSARASRRGNEQFF.

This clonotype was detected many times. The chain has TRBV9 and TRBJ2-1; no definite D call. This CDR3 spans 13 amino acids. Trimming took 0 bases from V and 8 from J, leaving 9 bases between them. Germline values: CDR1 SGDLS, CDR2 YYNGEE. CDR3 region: CASSVVPYDEQFF. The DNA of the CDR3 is TGTGCCAGCAGCGTAGTTCCGTACGATGAGCAGTTCTTC.

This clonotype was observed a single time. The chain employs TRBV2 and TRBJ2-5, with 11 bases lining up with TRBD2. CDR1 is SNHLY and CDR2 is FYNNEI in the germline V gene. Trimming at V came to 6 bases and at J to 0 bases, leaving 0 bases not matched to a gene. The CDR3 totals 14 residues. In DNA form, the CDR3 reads TGTGCCAGCAGGACTAGCGGGAACCAAGAGACCCAGTACTTC. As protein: CASRTSGNQETQYF.